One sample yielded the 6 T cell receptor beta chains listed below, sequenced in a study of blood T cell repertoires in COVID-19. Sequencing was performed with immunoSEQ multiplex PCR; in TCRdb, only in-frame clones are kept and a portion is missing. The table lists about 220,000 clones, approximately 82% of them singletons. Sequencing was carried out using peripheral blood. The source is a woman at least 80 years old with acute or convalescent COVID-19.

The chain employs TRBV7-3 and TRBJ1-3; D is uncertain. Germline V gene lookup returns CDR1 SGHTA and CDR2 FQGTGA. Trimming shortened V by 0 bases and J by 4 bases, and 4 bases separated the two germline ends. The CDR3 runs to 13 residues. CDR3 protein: CASSLTPGNTIYF. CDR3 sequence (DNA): TGTGCCAGCAGCTTAACTCCAGGAAACACCATATATTTT.

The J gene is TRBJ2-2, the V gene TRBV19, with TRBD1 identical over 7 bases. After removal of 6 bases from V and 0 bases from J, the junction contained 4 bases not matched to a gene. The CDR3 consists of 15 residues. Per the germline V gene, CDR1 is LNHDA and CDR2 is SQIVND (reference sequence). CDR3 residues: CASRRDSANTGELFF. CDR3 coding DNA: TGTGCCAGTAGGAGGGACAGTGCGAACACCGGGGAGCTGTTTTTT.

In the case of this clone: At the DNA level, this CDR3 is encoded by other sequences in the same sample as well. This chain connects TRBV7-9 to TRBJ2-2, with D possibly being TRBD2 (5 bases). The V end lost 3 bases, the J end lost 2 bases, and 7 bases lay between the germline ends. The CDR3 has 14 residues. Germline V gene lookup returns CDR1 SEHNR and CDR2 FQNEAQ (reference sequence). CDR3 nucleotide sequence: TGTGCCAGCAGCTTGGGGAGAAACACCGGGGAGCTGTTTTTT. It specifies CASSLGRNTGELFF.

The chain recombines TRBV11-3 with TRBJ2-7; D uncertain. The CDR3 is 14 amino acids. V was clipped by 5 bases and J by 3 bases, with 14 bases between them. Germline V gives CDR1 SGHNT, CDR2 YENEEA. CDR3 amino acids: CASSPFRNSYEQYF. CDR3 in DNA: TGTGCCAGCAGCCCTTTTAGGAACAGCTACGAGCAGTACTTC. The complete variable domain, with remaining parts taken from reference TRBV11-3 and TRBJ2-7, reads EAGVVQSPRYKIIEKKQPVAFWCNPISGHNTLYWYLQNLGQGPELLIRYENEEAVDDSQLPKDRFSAERLKGVDSTLKIQPAELGDSAVYLCASSPFRNSYEQYFGPGTRLTVT.

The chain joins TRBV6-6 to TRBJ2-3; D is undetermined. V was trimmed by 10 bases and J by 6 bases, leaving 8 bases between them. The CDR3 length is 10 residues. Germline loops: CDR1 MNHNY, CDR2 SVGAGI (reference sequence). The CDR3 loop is CATSVDTQYF. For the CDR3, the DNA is TGTGCCACCTCTGTGGATACGCAGTATTTT.

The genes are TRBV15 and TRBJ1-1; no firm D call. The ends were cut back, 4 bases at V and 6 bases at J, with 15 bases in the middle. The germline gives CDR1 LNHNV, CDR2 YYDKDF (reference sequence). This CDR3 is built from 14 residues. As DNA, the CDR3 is TGTGCCACCAGCATGGCAGGTTCCGTCGCTGAAGCTTTCTTT. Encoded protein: CATSMAGSVAEAFF. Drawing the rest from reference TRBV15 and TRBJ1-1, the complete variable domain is DAMVIQNPRYQVTQFGKPVTLSCSQTLNHNVMYWYQQKSSQAPKLLFHYYDKDFNNEADTPDNFQSRRPNTSFCFLDIRSPGLGDTAMYLCATSMAGSVAEAFFGQGTRLTVV.